Following are 9 T cell receptor beta chains from one sample sequenced in a study of T cell responses to AZD1222 COVID-19 vaccine. The repertoire was sequenced with immunoSEQ multiplex PCR; TCRdb's copy has only in-frame clones and lacks some. The table records around 140,000 clones, around 92% of them present only once. Source: peripheral blood, taken 28 days after the second AZD1222 dose. Receptors were obtained from an adult who received the AZD1222 COVID-19 vaccine.

The CDR3 reads CASSTQGNTEAFF. CDR3 coding DNA: TGTGCCAGCAGTACTCAGGGGAACACTGAAGCTTTCTTT. This chain joins TRBV2 and TRBJ1-1, with D possibly TRBD1 on 5 matching bases. The CDR3 totals 13 residues. CDR1 is SNHLY and CDR2 is FYNNEI in the germline V gene. Trimming shortened V by 5 bases and J by 1 base, and 8 bases separated the two germline ends. Based on the CDR3 plus reference TRBV2 and TRBJ1-1, the full variable domain is EPEVTQTPSHQVTQMGQEVILRCVPISNHLYFYWYRQILGQKVEFLVSFYNNEISEKSEIFDDQFSVERPDGSNFTLKIRSTKLEDSAMYFCASSTQGNTEAFFGQGTRLTVV.

The chain combines TRBV4-1 with TRBJ2-5; the D is unclear. Trimming left V 4 bases short and J 8 bases short, with 14 bases between. Germline assignment: CDR1 MGHRA and CDR2 YSYEKL. This CDR3 spans 13 amino acids. CDR3 protein: CASSPPVRATQYF. Here the CDR3 DNA reads TGCGCCAGCAGCCCTCCCGTTCGGGCCACCCAGTACTTC.

The chain links TRBV15 to TRBJ1-1; D is unresolved. Germline values: CDR1 LNHNV, CDR2 YYDKDF (reference sequence). This CDR3 region has 15 residues. Between the trimmed V and J ends, which lost 2 bases and 4 bases, there was a span of 14 bases. The CDR3 reads CATSRSTVGGTEAFF. The CDR3 nucleotides are TGTGCCACCAGCAGATCCACCGTTGGTGGCACTGAAGCTTTCTTT.

This chain joins TRBV13 and TRBJ1-3; tentatively, D is TRBD1 (6 bases). Per the germline V gene, CDR1 is PRHDT and CDR2 is FYEKMQ (reference sequence). This CDR3 spans 15 amino acids. Trimming stripped 2 bases from V and 2 bases from J, with 10 bases between. The CDR3: CASSLTGIPGNTIYF. The CDR3 DNA reads as TGTGCCAGCAGCTTAACAGGGATCCCTGGAAACACCATATATTTT.

V usage is TRBV7-9 and J usage is TRBJ2-2, with 8 bases matching TRBD2. Germline lookup yields CDR1 SEHNR and CDR2 FQNEAQ (reference sequence). Trimming at V came to 5 bases and at J to 5 bases, leaving 7 bases not matched to a gene. The CDR3 is made up of 15 amino acids. The DNA for the CDR3 is TGTGCCAGCAGCCAAACTAGCGGTGGGACCGGGGAGCTGTTTTTT. This sequence encodes CASSQTSGGTGELFF.

The chain combines TRBV28 with TRBJ2-2; 10 bases fit TRBD2. V shed 3 bases, J shed 1 base, and the junction held 8 bases outside the gene matches. From germline, CDR1 is MDHEN and CDR2 SYDVKM. The length of the CDR3 is 18 residues. The CDR3 loop is CASSLALAGVENTGELFF. Here the CDR3 DNA reads TGTGCCAGCAGTTTGGCTCTAGCGGGAGTAGAGAACACCGGGGAGCTGTTTTTT. Together with reference TRBV28 and TRBJ2-2, the CDR3 gives the full variable domain: DVKVTQSSRYLVKRTGEKVFLECVQDMDHENMFWYRQDPGLGLRLIYFSYDVKMKEKGDIPEGYSVSREKKERFSLILESASTNQTSMYLCASSLALAGVENTGELFFGEGSRLTVL.

This clone occurred once. The V gene is TRBV28, the J gene TRBJ2-7; a weak D match, TRBD2 (6 bases). The CDR3 totals 16 residues. Trimming pared 5 bases from V and 9 bases from J, leaving 26 bases between. The germline gives CDR1 MDHEN, CDR2 SYDVKM. The DNA of the CDR3 is TGTGCCAGCAGTCGCCTTAGGGGCGGGGTGACTTTGGTGCAGTACTTC. It codes for CASSRLRGGVTLVQYF.

This chain uses TRBV6-5 with TRBJ2-7; no clear D gene. V was shortened by 7 bases and J by 5 bases, with 12 bases between the two germline ends. The CDR3 is 12 amino acids. CDR1 and CDR2 (germline): MNHEY, SVGAGI. This chain's CDR3 is CASNVVSDEQYF. The CDR3 DNA follows: TGTGCCAGCAACGTAGTTTCCGACGAGCAGTACTTC.

This clone was seen only a few times. The rearrangement joins TRBV9 to TRBJ2-1; 7 bases agree with TRBD2. The CDR3 length is 15 residues. Trimming removed 6 bases from V and 4 bases from J; junction bases left unmatched: 10. Germline V gene data show CDR1 as SGDLS and CDR2 as YYNGEE. CDR3: CASNPSGREYNEQFF. The CDR3, as DNA: TGTGCCAGCAATCCGTCAGGGCGGGAGTACAATGAGCAGTTCTTC.